The present T cell receptor beta chain was sequenced within a study of CD8 T cells in ankylosing spondylitis. Study-level points and caveats: CD8+ by phenotype, disease-linked clones were relatively rare in peripheral blood. Matched ankylosing spondylitis synovial fluid reportedly showed significant enrichment of disease-linked clones. A TCR beta motif made of fewer than ten highly homologous variants seemed typical of ankylosing spondylitis blood.

This clonotype was counted at least ten times. Its cognate antigen is unknown. Quantitative molecular-barcoded 5'-RACE generated the TCR beta libraries. TCRdb used MiXCR to reprocess the 5' RACE reads, holding one entry per CDR3 protein. The sample carries 200,000 or so distinct CDR3 sequences, under 15% recorded once. The CDR3 runs 13 residues. Per germline, CDR1 MRHNA and CDR2 SNTAGT. V dropped 3 bases and J dropped 5 bases, with 7 bases sitting between them. V usage is TRBV6-4 and J usage is TRBJ2-2; a possible D gene is TRBD1 (5 bases). The sequence derives from a female donor with ankylosing spondylitis or in good health (not recorded which). Specimen: blood, either unsorted or a sorted T cell fraction (not recorded which). The CDR3, as DNA: TGTGCCAGCAGTGAAGGACAAACCGGGGAGCTGTTTTTT. Protein: CASSEGQTGELFF.